A selection of T cell receptor beta chains follows, all from one sample in a study of memory CD4+ T cells and cytomegalovirus serostatus. Sequencing used immunoSEQ multiplex PCR; TCRdb keeps in-frame clones, though not all of them. The sample consists of tens of thousands of clones, approximately 86% of them appearing once. The sample was memory CD4+ T cells from blood. Receptors were obtained from an adult in good health and CMV-seronegative. Some clones in this sample may be carry-over from other donors' samples. Both conserved end residues are part of each CDR3. D genes are given only for firm matches. Some rows have no size entry. The others give once, few or many, or a class for an expanded clone.

j_gene: TRBJ2-6
v_gene: TRBV4-2
d_gene: -
abundance: once
len: 18
CDR3aa: CASSQTGWARGEGNVLTF
CDR3nt: TGTGCCAGCAGCCAGACAGGGTGGGCGCGGGGGGAGGGCAACGTCCTGACTTTC

j_gene: TRBJ1-1
v_gene: TRBV7-8
d_gene: -
abundance: -
len: 17
CDR3aa: CASSLTFGGDLNTEAFF
CDR3nt: TGTGCCAGCAGCCTGACATTTGGTGGGGATCTGAACACTGAAGCTTTCTTT

j_gene: TRBJ2-5
v_gene: TRBV27
d_gene: TRBD1
abundance: -
len: 12
CDR3aa: CASSFSGGHQYF
CDR3nt: TGTGCCAGCAGTTTCTCAGGGGGCCACCAGTACTTC

j_gene: TRBJ2-5
v_gene: TRBV7-9
d_gene: TRBD1
abundance: -
len: 15
CDR3aa: CASSLGQGASETQYF
CDR3nt: TGTGCCAGCAGCTTGGGACAGGGGGCTTCGGAGACCCAGTACTTC

j_gene: TRBJ1-6
v_gene: TRBV25-1
d_gene: -
abundance: -
len: 14
CDR3aa: CASSELQTGSPLHF
CDR3nt: TGTGCCAGCAGTGAATTACAGACGGGGTCACCCCTCCACTTT

j_gene: TRBJ2-1
v_gene: TRBV18
d_gene: TRBD2
abundance: -
len: 13
CDR3aa: CASSPGGPNEQFF
CDR3nt: TGTGCCAGCTCGCCGGGAGGGCCCAATGAGCAGTTCTTC

j_gene: TRBJ1-6
v_gene: TRBV27
d_gene: -
abundance: once
len: 15
CDR3aa: CASSLQGSYNSPLHF
CDR3nt: TGTGCCAGCAGTTTACAGGGCTCCTATAATTCACCCCTCCACTTT

j_gene: TRBJ2-7
v_gene: TRBV2
d_gene: TRBD2
abundance: once
len: 13
CDR3aa: CASTLGGDYEQYF
CDR3nt: TGTGCCAGCACCCTGGGGGGGGACTACGAGCAGTACTTC

j_gene: TRBJ2-5
v_gene: TRBV7-2
d_gene: -
abundance: -
len: 13
CDR3aa: CASSPRGGETQYF
CDR3nt: TGTGCCAGCAGCCCCAGGGGAGGAGAGACCCAGTACTTC

j_gene: TRBJ1-1
v_gene: TRBV7-3
d_gene: -
abundance: -
len: 16
CDR3aa: CASSSIGGRGIGEAFF
CDR3nt: TGTGCCAGCAGCTCGATTGGGGGGAGGGGAATAGGGGAAGCTTTCTTT

j_gene: TRBJ1-1
v_gene: TRBV6-6
d_gene: -
abundance: -
len: 14
CDR3aa: CASSPRVDKTEAFF
CDR3nt: TGTGCCAGCAGCCCCAGGGTAGATAAGACTGAAGCTTTCTTT

j_gene: TRBJ2-7
v_gene: TRBV28
d_gene: TRBD1
abundance: -
len: 15
CDR3aa: CASSLGGTGVYEQYF
CDR3nt: TGTGCCAGCAGTTTAGGCGGGACAGGGGTTTACGAGCAGTACTTC

j_gene: TRBJ2-7
v_gene: TRBV19
d_gene: -
abundance: -
len: 15
CDR3aa: CASSAPGGLSYEQYF
CDR3nt: TGTGCCAGTAGTGCCCCCGGGGGCCTCTCCTACGAGCAGTACTTC

j_gene: TRBJ1-2
v_gene: TRBV28
d_gene: -
abundance: -
len: 12
CDR3aa: CASSLQGYGYTF
CDR3nt: TGTGCCAGCAGTTTACAGGGGTATGGCTACACCTTC

j_gene: TRBJ1-5
v_gene: TRBV28
d_gene: -
abundance: -
len: 17
CDR3aa: CASSLGAGTERNQPQHF
CDR3nt: TGTGCCAGCAGTTTGGGAGCCGGGACCGAAAGGAATCAGCCCCAGCATTTT

j_gene: TRBJ2-2
v_gene: TRBV27
d_gene: -
abundance: -
len: 15
CDR3aa: CASSRYRGGTGELFF
CDR3nt: TGTGCCAGCAGTCGGTACAGGGGGGGGACCGGGGAGCTGTTTTTT

j_gene: TRBJ2-2
v_gene: TRBV6-5
d_gene: -
abundance: -
len: 14
CDR3aa: CASSYRYNTGELFF
CDR3nt: TGTGCCAGCAGTTATAGGTATAACACCGGGGAGCTGTTTTTT

j_gene: TRBJ2-6
v_gene: TRBV28
d_gene: TRBD1
abundance: -
len: 18
CDR3aa: CASSSFRDRGTGANVLTF
CDR3nt: TGTGCCAGCAGTTCCTTCCGGGACAGGGGTACTGGGGCCAACGTCCTGACTTTC

j_gene: TRBJ1-5
v_gene: TRBV30
d_gene: -
abundance: -
len: 13
CDR3aa: CAWSRGSVQPQHF
CDR3nt: TGTGCCTGGAGTAGGGGATCCGTACAGCCCCAGCATTTT

j_gene: TRBJ2-7
v_gene: TRBV6-1
d_gene: -
abundance: -
len: 12
CDR3aa: CASSRRPGEQYF
CDR3nt: TGTGCCAGCAGTAGGAGACCCGGCGAGCAGTACTTC

j_gene: TRBJ1-2
v_gene: TRBV7-2
d_gene: -
abundance: -
len: 13
CDR3aa: CASSSHRDYGYTF
CDR3nt: TGTGCCAGCAGCTCCCACAGGGACTATGGCTACACCTTC

j_gene: TRBJ2-1
v_gene: TRBV18
d_gene: -
abundance: -
len: 14
CDR3aa: CASSPSPGPNEQFF
CDR3nt: TGTGCCAGCTCACCCTCCCCGGGACCGAATGAGCAGTTCTTC

j_gene: TRBJ1-1
v_gene: TRBV18
d_gene: -
abundance: few
len: 13
CDR3aa: CASSRGGNTEAFF
CDR3nt: TGTGCCAGCTCAAGGGGGGGGAACACTGAAGCTTTCTTT

j_gene: TRBJ2-5
v_gene: TRBV7-8
d_gene: -
abundance: -
len: 13
CDR3aa: CASSVGGEETQYF
CDR3nt: TGTGCCAGCAGTGTAGGGGGAGAAGAGACCCAGTACTTC

j_gene: TRBJ2-2
v_gene: TRBV6-6
d_gene: -
abundance: once
len: 14
CDR3aa: CASRTHRATGELFF
CDR3nt: TGTGCCAGCAGAACGCACAGGGCCACCGGGGAGCTGTTTTTT

j_gene: TRBJ2-7
v_gene: TRBV7-9
d_gene: -
abundance: -
len: 11
CDR3aa: CASSPGGEQYF
CDR3nt: TGTGCCAGCAGCCCCGGGGGCGAGCAGTACTTC

j_gene: TRBJ1-6
v_gene: TRBV9
d_gene: TRBD1
abundance: -
len: 16
CDR3aa: CASSGDRDRVRSPLHF
CDR3nt: TGTGCCAGCAGCGGGGATCGGGACAGGGTCCGATCACCCCTCCACTTT

j_gene: TRBJ2-1
v_gene: TRBV6-5
d_gene: TRBD2
abundance: few
len: 15
CDR3aa: CASSYTSGMVYEQFF
CDR3nt: TGTGCCAGCAGTTACACTAGCGGGATGGTCTATGAGCAGTTCTTC

j_gene: TRBJ2-2
v_gene: TRBV28
d_gene: -
abundance: -
len: 14
CDR3aa: CASRIRGNTGELFF
CDR3nt: TGTGCCAGCAGGATTAGAGGAAACACCGGGGAGCTGTTTTTT

j_gene: TRBJ1-2
v_gene: TRBV10-3
d_gene: -
abundance: -
len: 13
CDR3aa: CAIREQVLYGYTF
CDR3nt: TGTGCCATCAGGGAGCAGGTCCTCTATGGCTACACCTTC

j_gene: TRBJ1-2
v_gene: TRBV19
d_gene: TRBD1
abundance: -
len: 14
CDR3aa: CASSIATGGGGYTF
CDR3nt: TGTGCCAGTAGTATAGCGACAGGGGGCGGTGGCTACACCTTC

j_gene: TRBJ2-6
v_gene: TRBV28
d_gene: TRBD2
abundance: -
len: 18
CDR3aa: CASSSGLAGDSGANVLTF
CDR3nt: TGTGCCAGCAGTTCAGGACTAGCGGGAGACTCTGGGGCCAACGTCCTGACTTTC

j_gene: TRBJ1-1
v_gene: TRBV5-1
d_gene: TRBD1
abundance: -
len: 14
CDR3aa: CASRGQGRNTEAFF
CDR3nt: TGCGCCAGCAGAGGACAGGGGAGGAACACTGAAGCTTTCTTT

j_gene: TRBJ2-3
v_gene: TRBV5-1
d_gene: -
abundance: -
len: 15
CDR3aa: CASSLSSGVTDTQYF
CDR3nt: TGCGCCAGCAGCCTCTCCTCAGGCGTCACAGATACGCAGTATTTT

j_gene: TRBJ2-1
v_gene: TRBV28
d_gene: TRBD2
abundance: -
len: 15
CDR3aa: CASMSGASGNNEQFF
CDR3nt: TGTGCCAGCATGAGTGGGGCTAGCGGTAACAATGAGCAGTTCTTC